The clone carrying this T cell receptor (beta chain) has ten or more counts. Its antigen is as yet unknown. One end of the junction does not line up with germline, which may come from a read error. TCRdb analysed the 5' RACE reads with MiXCR anew, one entry per CDR3 protein. Of fewer than 250,000 distinct CDR3 sequences in the sample, less than 8% were seen once. This sample was included in a study of identical twins. Study-level results: Invariant MAIT and iNKT cells may have partly biased zero-insertion analyses.

This sample was also put to use in a study of yellow fever vaccine responses in identical twins. That investigation notes: Twin vaccine T cell responses reportedly seemed partly convergent, partly personalized.

Specimen: memory (CD45RO+) T cells sorted from blood. This clonotype was obtained from a woman younger than 30 in good health.

CDR3 amino acids: CAINEGPTDTQYF. CDR3 nucleotides: TGTGCCATCAATGAGGGCCCAACAGATACGCAGTATTTT. The chain combines TRBV10-3 with TRBJ2-3; perhaps TRBD2 as D (5 bases). Germline CDR1 is ENHRY and CDR2 is SYGVKD. This CDR3 spans 13 amino acids.